The entry below describes one T cell receptor beta chain. Its antigen is still unknown. The sample comes from a study of siplizumab effects on memory and regulatory T cells. General study results and limits: In siplizumab cultures, the suppressive function of proliferating Tregs remained unconfirmed. Siplizumab significantly lowered the alloreactive sequences that could be traced to unstimulated CD4+ memory cells.

Roughly 99,000 TCR templates underwent assay in each sample. Here immunoSEQ multiplex PCR was the method, and the copy in TCRdb shows in-frame clones only, minus some. The sample consists of about 100,000 clones, approximately 94% of them appearing once. The receptor's source is a human donor in good health. The specimen sequenced was non-Treg CD4+ T cells sorted from blood.

The CDR3 region has the DNA TGTGCCAGCAGCTTAGATCACCAGGGCGAGCAGTACTTC. Translating it yields CASSLDHQGEQYF. The chain has TRBV11-3 and TRBJ2-7, with a possible D match to TRBD1 (5 bases). The germline V gene encodes CDR1 SGHNT and CDR2 YENEEA. The germline V and J ends were trimmed by 0 bases and 6 bases, with 9 bases remaining between them. The CDR3 length is 13 residues.